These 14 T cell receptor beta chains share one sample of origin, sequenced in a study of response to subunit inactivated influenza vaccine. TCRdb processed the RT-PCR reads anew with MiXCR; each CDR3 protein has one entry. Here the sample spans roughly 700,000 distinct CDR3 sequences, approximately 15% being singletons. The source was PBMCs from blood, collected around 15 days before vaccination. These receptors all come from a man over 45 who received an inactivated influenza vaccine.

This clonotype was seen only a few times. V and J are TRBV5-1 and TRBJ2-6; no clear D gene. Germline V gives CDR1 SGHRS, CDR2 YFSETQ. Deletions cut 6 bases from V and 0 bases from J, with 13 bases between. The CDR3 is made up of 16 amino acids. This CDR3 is CASIGSTYSGANVLTF. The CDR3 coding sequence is TGCGCCAGCATTGGCAGTACCTACTCTGGGGCCAACGTCCTGACTTTC.

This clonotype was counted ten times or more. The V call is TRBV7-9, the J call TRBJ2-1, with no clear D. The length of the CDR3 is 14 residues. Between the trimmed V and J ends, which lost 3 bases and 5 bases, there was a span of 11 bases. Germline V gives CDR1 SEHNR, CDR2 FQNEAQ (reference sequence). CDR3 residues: CASSFSGRNNEQFF. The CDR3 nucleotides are TGTGCCAGCAGCTTCTCCGGACGGAACAATGAGCAGTTCTTC.

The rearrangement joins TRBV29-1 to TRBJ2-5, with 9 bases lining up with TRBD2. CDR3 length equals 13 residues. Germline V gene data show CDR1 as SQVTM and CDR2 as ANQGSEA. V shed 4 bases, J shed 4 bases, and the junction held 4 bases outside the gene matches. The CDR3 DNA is TGCAGCGTTGGGAAGACTAGCGGAGAGACCCAGTACTTC. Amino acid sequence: CSVGKTSGETQYF.

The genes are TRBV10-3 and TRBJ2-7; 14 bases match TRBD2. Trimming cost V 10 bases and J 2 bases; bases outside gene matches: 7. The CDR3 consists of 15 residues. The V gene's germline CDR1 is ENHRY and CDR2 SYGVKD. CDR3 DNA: TGTGCCAGCTCAGGGACTAGCGGGAGACCCTACGAGCAGTACTTC. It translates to CASSGTSGRPYEQYF.

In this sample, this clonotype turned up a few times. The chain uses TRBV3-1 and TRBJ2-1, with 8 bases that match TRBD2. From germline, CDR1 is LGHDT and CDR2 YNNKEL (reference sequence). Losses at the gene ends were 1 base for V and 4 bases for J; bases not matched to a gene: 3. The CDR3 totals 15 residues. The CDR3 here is CASSQVRGRYNEQFF. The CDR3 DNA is TGTGCCAGCAGCCAAGTCCGCGGGAGGTACAATGAGCAGTTCTTC.

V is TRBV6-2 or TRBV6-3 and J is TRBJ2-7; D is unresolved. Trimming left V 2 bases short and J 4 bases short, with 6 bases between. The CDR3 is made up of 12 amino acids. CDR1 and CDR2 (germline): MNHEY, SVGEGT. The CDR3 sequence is CASSYRLYEQYF. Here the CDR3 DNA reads TGTGCCAGCAGTTACCGTCTTTACGAGCAGTACTTC.

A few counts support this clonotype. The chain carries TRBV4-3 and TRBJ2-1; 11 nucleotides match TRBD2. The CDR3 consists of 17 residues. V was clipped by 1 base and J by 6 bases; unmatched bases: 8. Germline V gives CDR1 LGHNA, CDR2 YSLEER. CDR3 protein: CASSQGLAGFMGNEQFF. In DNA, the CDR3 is TGCGCCAGCAGCCAAGGACTAGCGGGGTTTATGGGCAATGAGCAGTTCTTC.

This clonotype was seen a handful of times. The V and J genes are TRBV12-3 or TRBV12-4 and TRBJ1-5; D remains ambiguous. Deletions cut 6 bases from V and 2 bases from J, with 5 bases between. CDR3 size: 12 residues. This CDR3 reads CASRLGNQPQHF. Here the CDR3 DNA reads TGTGCCAGCAGGCTGGGCAATCAGCCCCAGCATTTT.

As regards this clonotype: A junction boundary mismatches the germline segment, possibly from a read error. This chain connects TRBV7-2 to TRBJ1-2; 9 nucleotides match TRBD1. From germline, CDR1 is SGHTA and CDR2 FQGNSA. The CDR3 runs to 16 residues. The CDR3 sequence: CASSLANTGGGYVYTF. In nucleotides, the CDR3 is TGTGCCAGCAGCTTAGCGAATACAGGGGGCGGCTATGTCTACACCTTC.

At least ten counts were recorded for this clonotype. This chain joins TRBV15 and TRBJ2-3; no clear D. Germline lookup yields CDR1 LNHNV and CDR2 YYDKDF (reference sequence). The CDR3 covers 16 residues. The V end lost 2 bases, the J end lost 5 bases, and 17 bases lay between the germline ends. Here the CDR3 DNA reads TGTGCCACCAGCAGATCCGCCGTAGCCCGAGTAGATACGCAGTATTTT. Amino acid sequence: CATSRSAVARVDTQYF.

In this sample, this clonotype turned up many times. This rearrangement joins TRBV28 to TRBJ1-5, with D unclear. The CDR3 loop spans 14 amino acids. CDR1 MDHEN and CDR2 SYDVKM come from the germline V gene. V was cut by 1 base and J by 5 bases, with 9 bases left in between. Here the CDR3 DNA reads TGTGCCAGCAGTTTATCAGACTACGATCAGCCCCAGCATTTT. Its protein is CASSLSDYDQPQHF.

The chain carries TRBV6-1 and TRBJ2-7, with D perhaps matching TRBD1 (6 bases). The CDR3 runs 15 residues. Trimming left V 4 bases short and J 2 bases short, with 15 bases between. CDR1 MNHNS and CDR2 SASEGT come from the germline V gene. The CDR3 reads CASSGHLQGAYEQYF. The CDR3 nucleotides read TGTGCCAGCAGTGGGCACCTACAGGGTGCCTACGAGCAGTACTTC.

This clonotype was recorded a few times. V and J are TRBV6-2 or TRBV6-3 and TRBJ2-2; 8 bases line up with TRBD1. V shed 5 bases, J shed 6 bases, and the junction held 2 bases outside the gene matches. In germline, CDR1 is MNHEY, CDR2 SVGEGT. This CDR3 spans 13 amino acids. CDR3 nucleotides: TGTGCCAGCAGTGACAGGGGTCCCGGGGAGCTGTTTTTT. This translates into CASSDRGPGELFF.

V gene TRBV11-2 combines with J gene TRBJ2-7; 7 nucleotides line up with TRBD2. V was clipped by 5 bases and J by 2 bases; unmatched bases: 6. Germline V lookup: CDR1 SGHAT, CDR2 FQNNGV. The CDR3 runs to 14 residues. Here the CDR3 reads CASSGEGWPYEQYF. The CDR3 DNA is TGTGCCAGCAGCGGGGAGGGCTGGCCCTACGAGCAGTACTTC.